A selection of T cell receptor beta chains follows, all from one sample in a study of blood T cell repertoires in COVID-19. The data were produced by immunoSEQ multiplex PCR, yet TCRdb's version contains in-frame clones alone and is incomplete. The sample consists of some 190,000 clones, roughly 80% of them appearing once. Sequenced: peripheral blood. Receptors originate from a man between 60 and 75 years old with acute or convalescent COVID-19. Each CDR3 is given with its conserved first and last residue. Fields, in order: CDR3 DNA, CDR3 protein, V gene, clone size, D gene, J gene. The D gene is left open where the match is weak. Clone size is stated in some rows and not others, as once, few, many or a class when expanded.

CDR3nt: TGTGCCAGCAGCCAGCCTGCTCCGGGACAGGGGAGGCAGTACTTC
CDR3aa: CASSQPAPGQGRQYF
v_gene: TRBV3-1/TRBV3-2
abundance: -
d_gene: TRBD1
j_gene: TRBJ2-7

CDR3nt: TGTGCCTGGCGCTTAGACACGTCTGGGGCCAACGTCCTGACTTTC
CDR3aa: CAWRLDTSGANVLTF
v_gene: TRBV30
abundance: -
d_gene: -
j_gene: TRBJ2-6

CDR3nt: TGTGCCAGCAGCCCGAGGACTATCACCGGGGAGCTGTTTTTT
CDR3aa: CASSPRTITGELFF
v_gene: TRBV3-1/TRBV3-2
abundance: -
d_gene: -
j_gene: TRBJ2-2

CDR3nt: TGCGCCAGCAGCCAAGGGACCAGGGCGTCCTCCTACGAGCAGTACTTC
CDR3aa: CASSQGTRASSYEQYF
v_gene: TRBV4-3
abundance: -
d_gene: -
j_gene: TRBJ2-7

CDR3nt: TGTGCCAGCAGCGTACTAGCCAAGACCTACAATGAGCAGTTCTTC
CDR3aa: CASSVLAKTYNEQFF
v_gene: TRBV5-6
abundance: -
d_gene: -
j_gene: TRBJ2-1

CDR3nt: TGTGCCACCAAAACCAGGCTCGAAGCTTTCTTT
CDR3aa: CATKTRLEAFF
v_gene: TRBV27
abundance: -
d_gene: -
j_gene: TRBJ1-1

CDR3nt: TGCGCCAGCAGCCCGACAGGTAGCAATCAGCCCCAGCATTTT
CDR3aa: CASSPTGSNQPQHF
v_gene: TRBV5-1
abundance: once
d_gene: -
j_gene: TRBJ1-5

CDR3nt: TGTGCCAGCAGCAAAGGGGGCGCAGGGAACTATGGCTACACCTTC
CDR3aa: CASSKGGAGNYGYTF
v_gene: TRBV5-6
abundance: -
d_gene: TRBD1
j_gene: TRBJ1-2

CDR3nt: TGTGCCATCAGTGATTTAAACAGGGTGGGGATTGAGGGCTACACCTTC
CDR3aa: CAISDLNRVGIEGYTF
v_gene: TRBV10-3
abundance: -
d_gene: -
j_gene: TRBJ1-2

CDR3nt: TGCGCCAGCTCCCCCGGGTGGGGGCCCTACAATGAGCAGTTCTTC
CDR3aa: CASSPGWGPYNEQFF
v_gene: TRBV5-1
abundance: once
d_gene: -
j_gene: TRBJ2-1

CDR3nt: TGCGCCAGCAGCTTAGGGGCCGCCGGTGAAGCTTTCTTT
CDR3aa: CASSLGAAGEAFF
v_gene: TRBV5-1
abundance: -
d_gene: -
j_gene: TRBJ1-1

CDR3nt: TGCGCCAGCAGCGAGACAAGTGAAGGAACTGAAGCTTTCTTT
CDR3aa: CASSETSEGTEAFF
v_gene: TRBV5-1
abundance: -
d_gene: -
j_gene: TRBJ1-1

CDR3nt: TGTGCCAGCAGCCCCCGACAGGGTATATACGAGCAGTACTTC
CDR3aa: CASSPRQGIYEQYF
v_gene: TRBV9
abundance: -
d_gene: TRBD1
j_gene: TRBJ2-7

CDR3nt: TGTGCCAGCAGCTTAGCCGGGGACGAGCAGTACTTC
CDR3aa: CASSLAGDEQYF
v_gene: TRBV7-9
abundance: -
d_gene: -
j_gene: TRBJ2-7

CDR3nt: TGTGCCAGCAGTTACGGCAGGGGCGATCAGCCCCAGCATTTT
CDR3aa: CASSYGRGDQPQHF
v_gene: TRBV6-2/TRBV6-3
abundance: -
d_gene: -
j_gene: TRBJ1-5

CDR3nt: TGTGCCAGCGGAGGTAGGGAAGAGAGCAATCAGCCCCAGCATTTT
CDR3aa: CASGGREESNQPQHF
v_gene: TRBV2
abundance: -
d_gene: -
j_gene: TRBJ1-5

CDR3nt: TGTGCCAGCTCGACAGGGGCCAAAATTTATTCACCCCTCCACTTT
CDR3aa: CASSTGAKIYSPLHF
v_gene: TRBV19
abundance: -
d_gene: TRBD1
j_gene: TRBJ1-6

CDR3nt: TGTGCCAGCAGCGACAGGGATCTAGGCGAGCAGTTCTTC
CDR3aa: CASSDRDLGEQFF
v_gene: TRBV5-4
abundance: -
d_gene: TRBD1
j_gene: TRBJ2-1

CDR3nt: TGTGCCAGCAGCCGACCCGGAGTAGACAATGAGCAGTTCTTC
CDR3aa: CASSRPGVDNEQFF
v_gene: TRBV4-2
abundance: -
d_gene: -
j_gene: TRBJ2-1

CDR3nt: TGTGCCAGCAGTTATCCCCCGGGACTAGCGGTCAATGAGCAGTTCTTC
CDR3aa: CASSYPPGLAVNEQFF
v_gene: TRBV6-5
abundance: -
d_gene: TRBD2
j_gene: TRBJ2-1